A selection of T cell receptor beta chains follows, all from one sample in a study of blood T cell repertoires in COVID-19. Clones were sequenced by immunoSEQ multiplex PCR, and TCRdb holds only the in-frame ones, with some missing. Seen here are about 200,000 clones, approximately 90% observed once, and the top ten hold 2% to 2.5%. Specimen: PBMCs or T cells enriched from blood (not recorded which). The receptors were sampled from a woman in her thirties who had recovered from COVID-19. Both conserved end residues are part of each CDR3. Each record gives: CDR3 length, V gene, J gene, CDR3 protein.

len: 14; v_gene: TRBV5-6; j_gene: TRBJ1-6; CDR3aa: CASSLGTGDSPLHF
len: 13; v_gene: TRBV5-1; j_gene: TRBJ1-1; CDR3aa: CASSQGKGAEAFF
len: 15; v_gene: TRBV9; j_gene: TRBJ2-7; CDR3aa: CASSPRPREGDEQYF
len: 14; v_gene: TRBV10-3; j_gene: TRBJ2-7; CDR3aa: CAIRAGTGAYEQYF
len: 14; v_gene: TRBV9; j_gene: TRBJ2-3; CDR3aa: CASSTGGSTDTQYF
len: 14; v_gene: TRBV7-2; j_gene: TRBJ1-5; CDR3aa: CASSLRTGDQPQHF
len: 15; v_gene: TRBV3-1/TRBV3-2; j_gene: TRBJ1-3; CDR3aa: CASSQEGQPGNTIYF
len: 14; v_gene: TRBV5-6; j_gene: TRBJ1-2; CDR3aa: CASSSGGQSYGYTF
len: 14; v_gene: TRBV19; j_gene: TRBJ1-1; CDR3aa: CASSWGESNTEAFF
len: 15; v_gene: TRBV14; j_gene: TRBJ1-4; CDR3aa: CASSHRQGSNEKLFF
len: 14; v_gene: TRBV19; j_gene: TRBJ1-5; CDR3aa: CASSSTGGNQPQHF
len: 14; v_gene: TRBV7-9; j_gene: TRBJ1-1; CDR3aa: CASSQGTMNTEAFF
len: 15; v_gene: TRBV18; j_gene: TRBJ1-2; CDR3aa: CASSPPGRGGYGYTF
len: 11; v_gene: TRBV28; j_gene: TRBJ1-1; CDR3aa: CASRIQAEPFF
len: 15; v_gene: TRBV7-7; j_gene: TRBJ2-1; CDR3aa: CASSLDLGRANEQFF
len: 13; v_gene: TRBV5-4; j_gene: TRBJ2-7; CDR3aa: CASSEGQVNEQYF
len: 16; v_gene: TRBV7-2; j_gene: TRBJ2-7; CDR3aa: CASSFGPGTGLREQYF
len: 18; v_gene: TRBV27; j_gene: TRBJ1-6; CDR3aa: CASSFRPSGSSYNSPLHF
len: 14; v_gene: TRBV2; j_gene: TRBJ1-2; CDR3aa: CASREDSPNYGYTF
len: 13; v_gene: TRBV29-1; j_gene: TRBJ1-4; CDR3aa: CSGGEGFNEKLFF
len: 14; v_gene: TRBV24-1; j_gene: TRBJ1-2; CDR3aa: CATSDPSLNSGYTF
len: 16; v_gene: TRBV5-4; j_gene: TRBJ1-2; CDR3aa: CASSFFDSGPNYGYTF
len: 18; v_gene: TRBV4-2; j_gene: TRBJ2-3; CDR3aa: CASSQVLAGGLSTDTQYF
len: 21; v_gene: TRBV9; j_gene: TRBJ2-3; CDR3aa: CASSVVPGSTSGGSSTDTQYF
len: 10; v_gene: TRBV27; j_gene: TRBJ1-5; CDR3aa: CATTGQPQHF
len: 16; v_gene: TRBV7-6; j_gene: TRBJ2-5; CDR3aa: CASSLGSGGYQETQYF
len: 15; v_gene: TRBV5-4; j_gene: TRBJ1-2; CDR3aa: CASSLDRGFSYGYTF
len: 14; v_gene: TRBV6-2/TRBV6-3; j_gene: TRBJ1-2; CDR3aa: CASSGQAWGGGYTF
len: 14; v_gene: TRBV29-1; j_gene: TRBJ2-1; CDR3aa: CSVEGRGRYNEQFF
len: 15; v_gene: TRBV4-1; j_gene: TRBJ1-5; CDR3aa: CASSQGEGQKQPQHF
len: 16; v_gene: TRBV7-2; j_gene: TRBJ2-3; CDR3aa: CASSLAPLANTDTQYF
len: 13; v_gene: TRBV7-9; j_gene: TRBJ2-7; CDR3aa: CASSLDLAGGQYF
len: 12; v_gene: TRBV7-9; j_gene: TRBJ1-1; CDR3aa: CASSFISTEAFF
len: 14; v_gene: TRBV5-6; j_gene: TRBJ1-1; CDR3aa: CASSLTGSNTEAFF
len: 15; v_gene: TRBV28; j_gene: TRBJ2-1; CDR3aa: CASSWATGVSGEQFF
len: 15; v_gene: TRBV18; j_gene: TRBJ2-3; CDR3aa: CASSPLAGGADTQYF
len: 17; v_gene: TRBV21-1; j_gene: TRBJ2-5; CDR3aa: CASSPHRDTLLVLTQYF
len: 17; v_gene: TRBV24-1; j_gene: TRBJ2-3; CDR3aa: CATSDPATSGSTDTQYF
len: 15; v_gene: TRBV4-1; j_gene: TRBJ1-1; CDR3aa: CASSPGDRGYTEAFF
len: 15; v_gene: TRBV28; j_gene: TRBJ2-3; CDR3aa: CASKGSGRGPDTQYF
len: 12; v_gene: TRBV29-1; j_gene: TRBJ2-7; CDR3aa: CSVERGPYEQYF
len: 14; v_gene: TRBV7-8; j_gene: TRBJ1-5; CDR3aa: CASSSTGGNQPQHF
len: 15; v_gene: TRBV11-2; j_gene: TRBJ1-6; CDR3aa: CASSLYRSGGSPLHF
len: 15; v_gene: TRBV6-1; j_gene: TRBJ2-7; CDR3aa: CASSEGLAGVYEQYF
len: 13; v_gene: TRBV7-3; j_gene: TRBJ1-2; CDR3aa: CASSLSGSYGYTF
len: 15; v_gene: TRBV5-6; j_gene: TRBJ2-7; CDR3aa: CASSDIRDRPGEQYF
len: 14; v_gene: TRBV27; j_gene: TRBJ2-5; CDR3aa: CASSWSQGWETQYF
len: 16; v_gene: TRBV5-6; j_gene: TRBJ2-1; CDR3aa: CASSPPPGTAYNEQFF
len: 15; v_gene: TRBV10-2; j_gene: TRBJ2-1; CDR3aa: CASSEGRDSYNEQFF